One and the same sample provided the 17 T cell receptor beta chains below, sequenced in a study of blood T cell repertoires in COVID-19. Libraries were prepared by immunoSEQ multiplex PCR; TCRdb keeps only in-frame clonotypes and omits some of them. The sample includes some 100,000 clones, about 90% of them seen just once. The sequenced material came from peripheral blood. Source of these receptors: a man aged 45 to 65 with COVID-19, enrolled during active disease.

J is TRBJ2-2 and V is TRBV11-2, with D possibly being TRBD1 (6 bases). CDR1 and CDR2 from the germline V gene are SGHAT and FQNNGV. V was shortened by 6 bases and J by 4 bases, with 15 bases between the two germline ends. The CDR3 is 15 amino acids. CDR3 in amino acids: CASRVQGRVTGELFF. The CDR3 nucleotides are TGTGCCAGCAGGGTCCAGGGGCGAGTCACCGGGGAGCTGTTTTTT.

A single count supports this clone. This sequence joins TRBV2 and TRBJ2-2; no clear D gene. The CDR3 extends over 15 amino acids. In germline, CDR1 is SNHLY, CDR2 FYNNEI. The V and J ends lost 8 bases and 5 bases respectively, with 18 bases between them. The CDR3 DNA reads TGTGCCAGCGGGTTACAACCGGCCGGGACCGGGGAGCTGTTTTTT. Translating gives CASGLQPAGTGELFF.

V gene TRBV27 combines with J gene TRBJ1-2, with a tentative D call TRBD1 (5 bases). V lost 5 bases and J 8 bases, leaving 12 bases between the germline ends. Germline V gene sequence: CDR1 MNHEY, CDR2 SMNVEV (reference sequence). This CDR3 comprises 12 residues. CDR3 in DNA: TGTGCCAGCAGTCCTCCTGGGGGGGGCTACACCTTC. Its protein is CASSPPGGGYTF.

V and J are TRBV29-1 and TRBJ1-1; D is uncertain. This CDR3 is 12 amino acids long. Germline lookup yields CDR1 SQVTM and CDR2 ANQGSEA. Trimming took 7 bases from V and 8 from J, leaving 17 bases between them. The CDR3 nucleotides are TGCAGCGCCGGACTTAAGGCGTCCGAAGCTTTCTTT. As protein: CSAGLKASEAFF. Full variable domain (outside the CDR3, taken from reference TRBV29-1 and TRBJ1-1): SAVISQKPSRDICQRGTSLTIQCQVDSQVTMMFWYRQQPGQSLTLIATANQGSEATYESGFVIDKFPISRPNLTFSTLTVSNMSPEDSSIYLCSAGLKASEAFFGQGTRLTVV.

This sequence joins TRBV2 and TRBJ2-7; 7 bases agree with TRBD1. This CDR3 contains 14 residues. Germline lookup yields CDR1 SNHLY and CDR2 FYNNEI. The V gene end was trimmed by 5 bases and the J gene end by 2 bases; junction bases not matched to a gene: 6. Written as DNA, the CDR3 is TGTGCCAGCAGTCCACAGGGGATCCCCTACGAGCAGTACTTC. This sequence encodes CASSPQGIPYEQYF.

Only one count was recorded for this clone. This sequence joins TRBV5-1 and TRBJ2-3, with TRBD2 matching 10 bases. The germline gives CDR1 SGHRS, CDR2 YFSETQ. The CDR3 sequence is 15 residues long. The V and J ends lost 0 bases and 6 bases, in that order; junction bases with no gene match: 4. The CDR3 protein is CASSLGSGGADTQYF. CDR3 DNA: TGCGCCAGCAGCTTGGGGAGCGGGGGGGCGGATACGCAGTATTTT.

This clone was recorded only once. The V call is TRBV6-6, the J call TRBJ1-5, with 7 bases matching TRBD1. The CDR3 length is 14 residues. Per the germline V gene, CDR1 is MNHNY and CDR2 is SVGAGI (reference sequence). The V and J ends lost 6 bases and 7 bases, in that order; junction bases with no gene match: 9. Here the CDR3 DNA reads TGTGCCAGCAGCAGGACAGGCGGGGAGCAGCCCCAGCATTTT. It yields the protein CASSRTGGEQPQHF.

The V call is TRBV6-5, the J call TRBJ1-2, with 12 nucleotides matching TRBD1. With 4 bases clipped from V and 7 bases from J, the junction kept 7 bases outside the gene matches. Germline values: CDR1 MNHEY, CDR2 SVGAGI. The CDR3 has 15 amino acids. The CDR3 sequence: CASSSTGTGGRGYTF. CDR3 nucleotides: TGTGCCAGCAGTTCGACCGGGACAGGGGGCCGTGGCTACACCTTC.

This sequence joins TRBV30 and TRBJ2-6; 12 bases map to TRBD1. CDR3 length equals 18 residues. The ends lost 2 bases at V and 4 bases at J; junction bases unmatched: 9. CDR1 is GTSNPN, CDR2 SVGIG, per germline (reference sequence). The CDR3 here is CAWSSQGQGAAGANVLTF. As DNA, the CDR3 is TGTGCCTGGAGTTCCCAGGGACAGGGGGCAGCAGGGGCCAACGTCCTGACTTTC.

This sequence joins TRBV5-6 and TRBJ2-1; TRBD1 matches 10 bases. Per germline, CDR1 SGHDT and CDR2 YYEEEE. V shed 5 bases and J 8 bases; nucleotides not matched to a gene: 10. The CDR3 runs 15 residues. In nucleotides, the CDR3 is TGTGCCAGCAGACCCCGGGACAGGGGTCGGGATGAGCAGTTCTTC. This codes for CASRPRDRGRDEQFF. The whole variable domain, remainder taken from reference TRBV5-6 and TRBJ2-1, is DAGVTQSPTHLIKTRGQQVTLRCSPKSGHDTVSWYQQALGQGPQFIFQYYEEEERQRGNFPDRFSGHQFPNYSSELNVNALLLGDSALYLCASRPRDRGRDEQFFGPGTRLTVL.

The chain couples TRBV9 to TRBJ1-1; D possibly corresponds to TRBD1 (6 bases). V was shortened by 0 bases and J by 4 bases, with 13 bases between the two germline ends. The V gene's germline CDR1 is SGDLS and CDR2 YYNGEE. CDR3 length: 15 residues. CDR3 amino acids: CASSVGGGLVTEAFF. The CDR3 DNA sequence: TGTGCCAGCAGCGTAGGGGGGGGCCTTGTCACTGAAGCTTTCTTT.

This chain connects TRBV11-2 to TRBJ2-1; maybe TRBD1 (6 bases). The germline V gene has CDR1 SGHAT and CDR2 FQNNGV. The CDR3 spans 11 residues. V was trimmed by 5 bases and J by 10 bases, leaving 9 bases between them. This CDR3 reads CASSIQGEQFF. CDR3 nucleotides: TGTGCCAGCAGCATACAGGGCGAGCAGTTCTTC.

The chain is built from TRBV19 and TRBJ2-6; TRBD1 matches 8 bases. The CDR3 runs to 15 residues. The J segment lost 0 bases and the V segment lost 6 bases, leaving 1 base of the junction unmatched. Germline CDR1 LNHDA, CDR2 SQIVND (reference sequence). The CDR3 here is CASRDRDSGANVLTF. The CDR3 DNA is TGTGCCAGTAGGGACAGGGACTCTGGGGCCAACGTCCTGACTTTC.

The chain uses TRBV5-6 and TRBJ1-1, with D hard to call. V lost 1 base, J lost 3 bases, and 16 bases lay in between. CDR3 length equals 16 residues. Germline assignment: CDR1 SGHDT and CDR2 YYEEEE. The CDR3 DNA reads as TGTGCCAGCAGCTTGAGTTCTTTGGGAGCGGACACTGAAGCTTTCTTT. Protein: CASSLSSLGADTEAFF.

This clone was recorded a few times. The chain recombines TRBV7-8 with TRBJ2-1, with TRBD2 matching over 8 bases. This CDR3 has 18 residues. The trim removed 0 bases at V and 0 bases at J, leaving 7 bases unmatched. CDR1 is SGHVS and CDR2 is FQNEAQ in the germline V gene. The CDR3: CASSLAWSGGSSYNEQFF. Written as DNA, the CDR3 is TGTGCCAGCAGCTTAGCGTGGAGCGGGGGAAGCTCCTACAATGAGCAGTTCTTC.

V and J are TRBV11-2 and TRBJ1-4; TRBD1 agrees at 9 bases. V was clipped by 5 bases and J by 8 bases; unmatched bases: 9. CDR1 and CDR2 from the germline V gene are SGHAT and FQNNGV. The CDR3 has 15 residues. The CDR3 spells CASSPGTGFGEKLFF. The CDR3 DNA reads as TGTGCCAGCAGCCCCGGGACAGGGTTCGGAGAAAAACTGTTTTTT.

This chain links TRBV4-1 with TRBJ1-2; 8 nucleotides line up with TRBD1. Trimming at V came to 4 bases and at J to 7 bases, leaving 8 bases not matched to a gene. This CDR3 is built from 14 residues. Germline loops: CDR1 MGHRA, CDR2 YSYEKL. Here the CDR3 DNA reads TGCGCCAGCAGCCTATCGGACAGGGCGGGTGGCTACACCTTC. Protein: CASSLSDRAGGYTF.